This TCR beta chain was sequenced in a study of radiation and T cells in renal cell carcinoma. Sequenced by immunoSEQ multiplex PCR; TCRdb stores in-frame clones only, minus some. The sample consists of 100,000 or so clones, around 88% of them appearing once. Time point defined: baseline pretreatment blood. Specified treatment: 15 Gy SBRT to primary tumor, nephrectomy 4 weeks later. The CDR3 sequence is 17 residues long. Trimming removed 6 bases at V and 3 bases at J, with 24 bases between. CDR1 and CDR2 (germline): SGHAT, FQNNGV. This receptor was taken from a man aged 45-65 years with renal cell carcinoma. This chain uses TRBV11-2 with TRBJ2-7; tentatively, D is TRBD2 (5 bases). This specimen consisted of blood, obtained from a patient whose treatment included radiotherapy and nephrectomy. The CDR3 sequence is CASRNSLWVEEFYEQYF. For the CDR3, the DNA is TGTGCCAGCAGGAATTCTTTGTGGGTGGAGGAATTCTACGAGCAGTACTTC.